The sample holds many counts of the clone carrying this T cell receptor beta chain. Its antigen is still unknown. Through a sample-barcoded 5' primer and a J-beta primer mix, a second PCR was run for 7 to 11 cycles. A tag from a template-switch adaptor with 12 random nucleotides marked each cDNA molecule. Every individual sample yielded 2.5 million or more paired-end reads (each containing CDR3). Each CDR3 protein gets one entry after TCRdb re-called the 5' RACE reads with MiXCR. In the table there are about 670,000 distinct CDR3 sequences, around 38% of which are singletons. Extracted total RNA amounted to at least 5.5 micrograms for each sample. The sample is drawn from a study of blood T cells in healthy people across ages. Whole-study results and caveats: What prevented conclusive comparison of naive and antigen-experienced cells was that PBMCs were unsorted.

Between the trimmed V and J ends, which lost 1 base and 0 bases, there was a span of 4 bases. The CDR3 is 14 residues long. Germline V gene lookup returns CDR1 SGHDN and CDR2 FVKESK. The chain has TRBV14 and TRBJ2-4; the D is unclear. The sequenced material came from blood. The sequence was collected from an elderly man in good health. CDR3 region: CASSQGLAKNIQYF. DNA of the CDR3: TGTGCCAGCAGCCAAGGTCTAGCCAAAAACATTCAGTACTTC. The full variable domain, rest sourced from reference TRBV14 and TRBJ2-4, is EAGVTQFPSHSVIEKGQTVTLRCDPISGHDNLYWYRRVMGKEIKFLLHFVKESKQDESGMPNNRFLAERTGGTYSTLKVQPAELEDSGVYFCASSQGLAKNIQYFGAGTRLSVL.